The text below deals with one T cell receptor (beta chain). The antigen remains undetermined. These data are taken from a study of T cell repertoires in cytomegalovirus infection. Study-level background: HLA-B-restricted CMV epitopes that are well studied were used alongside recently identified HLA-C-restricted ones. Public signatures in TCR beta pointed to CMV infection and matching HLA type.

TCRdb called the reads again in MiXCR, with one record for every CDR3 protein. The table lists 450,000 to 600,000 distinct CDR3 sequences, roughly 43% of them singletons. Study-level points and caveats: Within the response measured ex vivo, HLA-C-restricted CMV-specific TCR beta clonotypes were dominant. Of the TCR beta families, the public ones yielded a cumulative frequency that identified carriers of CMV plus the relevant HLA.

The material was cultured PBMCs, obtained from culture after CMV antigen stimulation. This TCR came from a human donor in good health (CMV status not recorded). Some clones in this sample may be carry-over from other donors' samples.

The DNA for the CDR3 is TGTGCCAGCAGCCTGGACAGGGGGCCTTTTGAAGCTTTCTTT. As protein: CASSLDRGPFEAFF. The V and J genes are TRBV7-2 and TRBJ1-1; 11 bases agree with TRBD1. V gave up 5 bases and J gave up 7 bases; unmatched junction bases: 6. The germline gives CDR1 SGHTA, CDR2 FQGNSA. The CDR3 length is 14 residues.